This is a list of T cell receptor beta chains from one sample in a study of cytomegalovirus exposure and HLA in healthy donors. Repertoires were generated with immunoSEQ multiplex PCR, while TCRdb's copy carries only in-frame clones and drops some. The data contain 150,000 to 200,000 clones, 82% of them singletons. What was sequenced was PBMCs. The receptor source for this set is a middle-aged man in good health and CMV-seronegative. Each CDR3 is given with its conserved first and last residue. D genes are given only for firm matches. A row's size may be missing; if present it is once, few, many or a size class.

TRBJ1-2,TRBV6-1,.,15,TRBD1,TGTGCCAGCGGTCGGTCAGACAGGGAAGGATATGGCTACACCTTC,CASGRSDREGYGYTF
TRBJ1-2,TRBV7-2,.,14,TRBD1,TGTGCCAGCAGCTTAGAAACAGGGGGCTATGGCTACACCTTC,CASSLETGGYGYTF
TRBJ1-1,TRBV30,few,15,.,TGTGCCTGGAGGAGGACCGGGAACCCGAACACTGAAGCTTTCTTT,CAWRRTGNPNTEAFF
TRBJ2-5,TRBV30,.,12,.,TGTGCCTGGAGTGTACTGTCAGAGACCCAGTACTTC,CAWSVLSETQYF
TRBJ1-1,TRBV5-1,.,12,.,TGCGCCAGCAGCGGGGGGGCGTCTGAAGCTTTCTTT,CASSGGASEAFF
TRBJ2-3,TRBV13,.,19,TRBD2,TGTGCCAGCCCTCCGCGAGGGGCGGGAGTGAGGTTTGTACAAGATACGCAGTATTTT,CASPPRGAGVRFVQDTQYF
TRBJ2-7,TRBV7-9,.,15,TRBD1,TGTGCCAGCAGTTTACTAAACAGGGGATCCTACGAGCAGTACTTC,CASSLLNRGSYEQYF
TRBJ1-1,TRBV4-1,.,14,.,TGCGCCAGCAGCCATCTCGGGAGCGCCACTGAAGCTTTCTTT,CASSHLGSATEAFF
TRBJ2-1,TRBV27,.,13,.,TGTGCCAGCAACGTCCTTGGGGCCAATGAGCAGTTCTTC,CASNVLGANEQFF
TRBJ2-1,TRBV11-2,.,15,TRBD2,TGTGCCAGCAGCTTTGGGGGGGGCTCCTACAATGAGCAGTTCTTC,CASSFGGGSYNEQFF
TRBJ2-3,TRBV28,once,15,TRBD2,TGTGCCAGCAAGGCGGGAGGGGCCGGCACAGATACGCAGTATTTT,CASKAGGAGTDTQYF
TRBJ2-7,TRBV11-3,.,14,TRBD1,TGTGCCAGCAGCTCCCGGGACAGGGACTACGAGCAGTACTTC,CASSSRDRDYEQYF
TRBJ2-5,TRBV27,.,14,TRBD2,TGTGCCAGCAGGTCTGGCGGGGGCCAAGAGACCCAGTACTTC,CASRSGGGQETQYF
TRBJ2-7,TRBV27,.,15,TRBD1,TGTGCCAGCAGTTTCTCGGACAGGGGGTCAGGAGAGCAGTACTTC,CASSFSDRGSGEQYF
TRBJ2-3,TRBV5-1,once,14,.,TGCGCCAGCAGCTTGACCGCTATCACAGATACGCAGTATTTT,CASSLTAITDTQYF
TRBJ2-7,TRBV4-1,.,15,TRBD2,TGCGCCAGCAGCCCGGCGGGAGCGGGGGCCTACGAGCAGTACTTC,CASSPAGAGAYEQYF
TRBJ2-1,TRBV11-3,.,15,TRBD2,TGTGCCAGCAGCAGCGGGGAATCCTCCTACAATGAGCAGTTCTTC,CASSSGESSYNEQFF
TRBJ1-5,TRBV4-2,.,17,.,TGTGCCAGCAGCCAAGTTTACGTCCAGGGTAGCAATCAGCCCCAGCATTTT,CASSQVYVQGSNQPQHF
TRBJ2-2,TRBV15,.,15,.,TGTGCCACCAGCCTGGAGTACCTTAACACCGGGGAGCTGTTTTTT,CATSLEYLNTGELFF
TRBJ2-5,TRBV5-4,.,13,TRBD2,TGTGCCAGCCGGACTAGCGGGGGAGAGACCCAGTACTTC,CASRTSGGETQYF